Below, 2 T cell receptor delta chains from the same sample are listed, as sequenced in a study of gamma delta lymphoproliferative disorders and STAT genes. PBMCs from patients and controls supplied the genomic DNA for sequencing. TCRdb reprocessed the multiplex PCR reads through CATT. The sample lists around 3,600 delta-chain clones; 0.85% to 1.3% were seen once. Sequenced: blood. These TCRs come from a human donor in good health.

Points on this clone: This probably arose from a read error, given a far larger clone one base away. The same CDR3 can be traced to other DNA sequences in this sample. CDR3 amino acids: CACDPLNLLGTSFTDKLIF. As DNA, the CDR3 is TGTGCCTGTGACCCGCTTAACTTGCTGGGGACCTCCTTTACCGATAAGCTCATCTTT. The V call is TRDV2, the J call TRDJ1; D possibly corresponds to TRDD3 (6 bases). Germline CDR1 is GEAIGNYY and CDR2 is EKD. The CDR3 has 19 amino acids.

To note about this clone: A read error likely explains this, since a far larger clone differs by one base. Other DNA sequences in this specimen translate into the identical CDR3. The rearrangement uses TRDV2 and TRDJ1, with D unresolved. The CDR3 has 14 residues. Trimming pared 1 base from V and 0 bases from J, leaving 8 bases between. CDR1 and CDR2 (germline): GEAIGNYY, EKD. The DNA for the CDR3 is TGTGCCTGTGACACGCTGACTTACACCGATAAACTCATCTTT. Its protein product is CACDTLTYTDKLIF.